The 10 T cell receptor beta chains below were found in one sample sequenced in a study of control samples from healthy donors and cancer patients. TCRdb's copy holds only in-frame clones and misses some; the assay was immunoSEQ multiplex PCR. The top ten hold about 14% of the sample, which has some 250,000 clones, approximately 80% seen once. The material sequenced was PBMCs. The receptors here all came from a woman aged 60-75 years with lung cancer.

The chain links TRBV5-1 to TRBJ2-7, with TRBD2 as a possible D gene (6 bases). Germline assignment: CDR1 SGHRS and CDR2 YFSETQ. Trimming shortened V by 4 bases and J by 6 bases, and 14 bases separated the two germline ends. The CDR3 loop spans 13 amino acids. CDR3 protein: CASSGGTFREQYF. CDR3 in DNA: TGCGCCAGCAGCGGCGGGACTTTCCGCGAGCAGTACTTC.

The chain employs TRBV10-3 and TRBJ1-1; D unclear. Germline values: CDR1 ENHRY, CDR2 SYGVKD. The CDR3 has 13 amino acids. V lost 2 bases and J 4 bases, leaving 8 bases between the germline ends. The CDR3 protein is CAISETTGTEAFF. The DNA for the CDR3 is TGTGCCATCAGTGAGACGACGGGCACTGAAGCTTTCTTT.

V and J are TRBV10-3 and TRBJ2-2; the match to TRBD1 covers 10 bases. This CDR3 has 15 residues. Germline CDR1 and CDR2: ENHRY and SYGVKD. V dropped 10 bases and J dropped 6; count of bases not matched to a gene: 11. The CDR3 spells CATTLSGQGAGELFF. The CDR3 DNA follows: TGTGCCACCACCCTGTCTGGACAGGGGGCCGGGGAGCTGTTTTTT.

The rearrangement links TRBV15 to TRBJ1-2, with 10 bases identical to TRBD1. Germline V gives CDR1 LNHNV, CDR2 YYDKDF (reference sequence). The CDR3 length is 17 residues. The J segment lost 4 bases and the V segment lost 0 bases, leaving 8 bases of the junction unmatched. In DNA, the CDR3 is TGTGCCACCAGCAGAGATAGGTCCGGGACAGGGGTCTATGGCTACACCTTC. Protein product: CATSRDRSGTGVYGYTF.

The chain couples TRBV11-2 to TRBJ2-4; no definite D call. This CDR3 has 13 amino acids. Trimming took off 3 bases at V and 7 bases at J, with 10 bases between the two ends. Germline CDR1 and CDR2: SGHAT and FQNNGV. The CDR3 region is CASSLIDTNIQYF. CDR3 in DNA: TGTGCCAGCAGCTTGATTGACACTAACATTCAGTACTTC.

J is TRBJ1-1 and V is TRBV5-6; D not certain. Looked up from germline, CDR1 is SGHDT and CDR2 is YYEEEE. The CDR3 has 13 amino acids. Trimming stripped 0 bases from V and 7 bases from J, with 10 bases between. CDR3 region: CASSLEWYGEAFF. CDR3 nucleotide sequence: TGTGCCAGCAGCTTGGAGTGGTATGGTGAAGCTTTCTTT.

About this clone itself: At one of its ends the junction is not consistent with the germline gene, which may arise from a read error. The rearrangement links TRBV13 to TRBJ2-1; unclear D gene. Germline lookup yields CDR1 PRHDT and CDR2 FYEKMQ (reference sequence). The CDR3 runs to 12 residues. The CDR3 reads CASSLDDNGQFF. The CDR3 bases are TGTGCCAGCAGCTTAGACGATAATGGGCAGTTCTTC.

This clone was seen once. The CDR3 here is CASSGDRTSPLHF. CDR3 nucleotides: TGTGCCAGCAGTGGGGACAGGACTTCACCCCTCCACTTT. The gene calls are TRBV12-3 or TRBV12-4 and TRBJ1-6; TRBD1 agrees at 8 bases. This CDR3 is built from 13 residues. V was pared by 5 bases and J by 9 bases, with 3 bases of the junction left unmatched.

This clone came up once. The chain links TRBV5-1 to TRBJ2-1; perhaps TRBD2 as D (5 bases). There are 14 residues in the CDR3. Germline-derived CDR1 and CDR2 are SGHRS and YFSETQ. V was cut by 4 bases and J by 8 bases, with 16 bases left in between. The CDR3 loop is CASSPRTAKDEQFF. The CDR3 region has the DNA TGCGCCAGCAGCCCCCGGACTGCCAAGGATGAGCAGTTCTTC. The full variable domain, with the rest looked up from reference TRBV5-1 and TRBJ2-1, is KAGVTQTPRYLIKTRGQQVTLSCSPISGHRSVSWYQQTPGQGLQFLFEYFSETQRNKGNFPGRFSGRQFSNSRSEMNVSTLELGDSALYLCASSPRTAKDEQFFGPGTRLTVL.

The J gene is TRBJ2-1, the V gene TRBV5-8, with 8 bases identical to TRBD1. V lost 3 bases to trimming and J lost 0 bases; unmatched junction nucleotides: 5. Germline V gene sequence: CDR1 SGHTS, CDR2 YDEGEE. The CDR3 runs to 16 residues. CDR3 sequence (DNA): TGTGCCAGCAGCTCCCGGACAGGGTCCTCCTACAATGAGCAGTTCTTC. It specifies CASSSRTGSSYNEQFF.